Each of the 10 T cell receptor beta chains below was sequenced from the same sample in a study of blood T cell repertoires in COVID-19. Data came from immunoSEQ multiplex PCR; TCRdb stores just in-frame clones and leaves some out. The data contain under 250,000 clones, 80% to 90% of them singletons. Input material: peripheral blood. These receptors came from a woman between 50 and 59 years old with acute or convalescent COVID-19.

V and J are TRBV5-1 and TRBJ2-7; D is ambiguous. Trimming took off 1 base at V and 6 bases at J, with 17 bases between the two ends. The germline gives CDR1 SGHRS, CDR2 YFSETQ. The CDR3 runs to 15 residues. CDR3 bases: TGCGCCAGCAGCTTGAGCACTTCCTTTCTAGGCGAGCAGTACTTC. It specifies CASSLSTSFLGEQYF.

J is TRBJ1-2 and V is TRBV5-6, with 10 bases identical to TRBD1. The CDR3 is 16 amino acids. V was clipped by 3 bases and J by 1 base; unmatched bases: 6. CDR1 and CDR2 from the germline V gene are SGHDT and YYEEEE. The CDR3 nucleotides are TGTGCCAGCAGCTGGGAGGGGGACAGGGGTAACTATGGCTACACCTTC. Translating gives CASSWEGDRGNYGYTF.

The genes are TRBV28 and TRBJ1-5; 7 positions match TRBD1. Per the germline V gene, CDR1 is MDHEN and CDR2 is SYDVKM. V shed 9 bases, J shed 5 bases, and the junction held 4 bases outside the gene matches. This CDR3 has 12 residues. DNA of the CDR3: TGTGCCAGTAGACAGGGATATCAGCCCCAGCATTTT. Translated: CASRQGYQPQHF.

This chain connects TRBV6-1 to TRBJ2-1; tentatively, D is TRBD2 (6 bases). The CDR3 has 15 residues. Trimming removed 2 bases at V and 15 bases at J, with 23 bases between. Germline lookup yields CDR1 MNHNS and CDR2 SASEGT. In DNA form, the CDR3 reads TGTGCCAGCAGTGAAACCTCGGGGTTAGCGGACGAGGCGTTCTTC. It is translated as CASSETSGLADEAFF.

V usage is TRBV28 and J usage is TRBJ2-1, with TRBD2 matching over 8 bases. There are 16 residues in the CDR3. The germline V gene encodes CDR1 MDHEN and CDR2 SYDVKM. V gave up 4 bases and J gave up 4 bases; unmatched junction bases: 9. The CDR3 DNA reads TGTGCCAGCAGTTGGGGACTAGACAACCGTTACAATGAGCAGTTCTTC. This sequence encodes CASSWGLDNRYNEQFF.

The chain links TRBV7-3 to TRBJ1-5; D remains unclear. CDR1 SGHTA and CDR2 FQGTGA come from the germline V gene. Trimming removed 11 bases from V and 2 bases from J, with 10 bases in between. The CDR3 has 12 amino acids. This CDR3 is CAGEPGNQPQHF. The CDR3 DNA reads TGTGCCGGAGAGCCCGGCAATCAGCCCCAGCATTTT. Complete variable domain (other parts from reference TRBV7-3 and TRBJ1-5): GAGVSQTPSNKVTEKGKYVELRCDPISGHTALYWYRQSLGQGPEFLIYFQGTGAADDSGLPNDRFFAVRPEGSVSTLKIQRTERGDSAVYLCAGEPGNQPQHFGDGTRLSIL.

This rearrangement joins TRBV2 to TRBJ2-1; 8 bases align to TRBD1. The CDR3 has 15 amino acids. J gave up 6 bases and V 1 base, and 5 bases lay outside the gene matches. Germline V CDR1 and CDR2: SNHLY, FYNNEI. CDR3: CASSEGTGIFNEQFF. CDR3 sequence (DNA): TGTGCCAGCAGTGAAGGGACAGGGATTTTCAATGAGCAGTTCTTC.

There are many counts of this clone. The chain joins TRBV5-6 to TRBJ1-1, with D unclear. This CDR3 has 13 residues. Trimming cost V 5 bases and J 4 bases, with 12 bases left between them. Germline values: CDR1 SGHDT, CDR2 YYEEEE. The CDR3, as DNA: TGTGCCAGCAGTCCTTATTTTTCCACTGAAGCTTTCTTT. This encodes CASSPYFSTEAFF. The full variable domain, rest sourced from reference TRBV5-6 and TRBJ1-1, is DAGVTQSPTHLIKTRGQQVTLRCSPKSGHDTVSWYQQALGQGPQFIFQYYEEEERQRGNFPDRFSGHQFPNYSSELNVNALLLGDSALYLCASSPYFSTEAFFGQGTRLTVV.

This clone was detected once. This sequence joins TRBV29-1 and TRBJ2-2; 13 bases line up with TRBD2. The CDR3 spans 18 residues. Germline CDR1 SQVTM, CDR2 ANQGSEA. J gave up 8 bases and V 0 bases, and 12 bases lay outside the gene matches. The CDR3 DNA follows: TGCAGCGTTGAAGAAAGTTTGAGGACTAGCGGGAGTGCGGGGGAGCTGTTTTTT. Its translation is CSVEESLRTSGSAGELFF.

The chain employs TRBV25-1 and TRBJ2-7; TRBD2 might be the D (5 bases). CDR1 MGHDK and CDR2 SYGVNS come from the germline V gene. V lost 7 bases and J lost 0, with 10 bases in between. The CDR3 has 13 residues. The CDR3 nucleotides are TGTGCCAGCACCAGAGGGAGCTCCTACGAGCAGTACTTC. Protein product: CASTRGSSYEQYF.